Below are 21 T cell receptor beta chains sequenced from a single sample in a study of early T cells in non-severe SARS-CoV-2 infection. TCRdb re-derived calls from the 5' RACE reads in MiXCR, one entry per CDR3 protein. The sample consists of tens of thousands of distinct CDR3 sequences, under 7.5% of them appearing once. Sequences were derived from whole blood, sampled at baseline. These receptors were taken from an adult who was a healthcare worker with PCR-confirmed SARS-CoV-2 infection or an uninfected control (not recorded which).

The table lists this clonotype with many counts. CDR3 residues: CASSRGQQFNTQYF. The CDR3 coding sequence is TGTGCCAGCAGCCGGGGTCAGCAGTTTAATACGCAGTATTTT. The genes are TRBV7-3 and TRBJ2-3, with a possible D match to TRBD2 (5 bases). This CDR3 comprises 14 residues. Per germline, CDR1 SGHTA and CDR2 FQGTGA. Trimming left V 5 bases short and J 7 bases short, with 16 bases between.

This clonotype was observed at least ten times. The chain carries TRBV4-3 and TRBJ2-1; maybe TRBD2 (6 bases). CDR1 is LGHNA, CDR2 YSLEER, per germline. The CDR3 has 15 amino acids. The V gene lost 3 bases and the J gene lost 4 bases, with 13 bases spanning the gap. Here the CDR3 DNA reads TGCGCCAGCAGCCACTCTTCCGGGAGATACAATGAGCAGTTCTTC. Protein sequence: CASSHSSGRYNEQFF.

The sample holds a few counts of this clonotype. CDR3 protein: CATSGGINQPQHF. CDR3 nucleotides: TGTGCCACCAGCGGAGGGATCAATCAGCCCCAGCATTTT. The chain combines TRBV15 with TRBJ1-5, with D unresolved. Germline loops: CDR1 LNHNV, CDR2 YYDKDF (reference sequence). V was pared by 5 bases and J by 3 bases, with 8 bases between. CDR3 length: 13 residues.

This clonotype was seen many times. The gene calls are TRBV6-1 and TRBJ2-3; TRBD1 might be the D (6 bases). The V end was cut by 5 bases, the J end by 0 bases, with 9 bases between. This CDR3 spans 14 amino acids. CDR1 MNHNS and CDR2 SASEGT come from the germline V gene. CDR3 bases: TGTGCCAGCAGTTTACAGGGAAGCACAGATACGCAGTATTTT. This gives the protein CASSLQGSTDTQYF.

Ten or more counts support this clonotype. V and J are TRBV10-3 and TRBJ1-1, with unresolved D. Trimming shortened V by 3 bases and J by 2 bases, and 7 bases separated the two germline ends. The CDR3 covers 13 residues. CDR1 and CDR2 from the germline V gene are ENHRY and SYGVKD. CDR3 DNA: TGTGCCATCAGTGACCAAATCAACACTGAAGCTTTCTTT. It yields the protein CAISDQINTEAFF.

This clonotype was observed a few times. The V call is TRBV27, the J call TRBJ2-1; TRBD2 matches at 13 bases. The V and J ends lost 2 bases and 8 bases, in that order; junction bases with no gene match: 12. Germline values: CDR1 MNHEY, CDR2 SMNVEV (reference sequence). The CDR3 spans 18 residues. The CDR3 loop is CASSLRLLAGGPSYEQFF. The DNA for the CDR3 is TGTGCCAGCAGTTTAAGATTACTAGCGGGGGGGCCATCGTATGAGCAGTTCTTC.

This clonotype has just a few counts. Compared with germline, one end of the junction differs, possibly owing to a read error. The V gene is TRBV7-7, the J gene TRBJ2-5; D gene uncertain. Germline CDR1 is SSHAT and CDR2 is FNYEAQ (reference sequence). The CDR3 extends over 13 amino acids. The CDR3 loop reads CASSPGGRETQYF. The CDR3 DNA is TGTGCTAGCAGTCCAGGTGGGCGAGAGACCCAGTACTTC.

This clonotype was seen more than once but under ten times. This chain joins TRBV7-9 and TRBJ1-5; 10 nucleotides match TRBD1. There are 17 residues in the CDR3. Germline CDR1 SEHNR, CDR2 FQNEAQ (reference sequence). Losses at the gene ends were 1 base for V and 1 base for J; bases not matched to a gene: 4. The CDR3 sequence is CASSLVWDRGSNQPQHF. CDR3 sequence (DNA): TGTGCCAGCAGCTTAGTTTGGGACAGGGGAAGCAATCAGCCCCAGCATTTT.

This clonotype was detected a few times. This sequence joins TRBV7-6 and TRBJ2-3; 12 bases align to TRBD1. The germline CDR1 and CDR2 sequences are SGHVS and FNYEAQ. The J segment lost 5 bases and the V segment lost 2 bases, leaving 14 bases of the junction unmatched. This CDR3 is built from 19 residues. The CDR3 protein is CASSLPGTGGYLQQDTQYF. CDR3 nucleotides: TGTGCCAGCAGCTTACCTGGGACAGGGGGCTACCTTCAGCAAGATACGCAGTATTTT.

This clonotype was detected ten times or more. J is TRBJ2-2 and V is TRBV20-1, with 8 bases fitting TRBD1. The CDR3 contains 14 residues. V lost 4 bases to trimming and J lost 0 bases; unmatched junction nucleotides: 1. Germline V lookup: CDR1 DFQATT, CDR2 SNEGSKA (reference sequence). CDR3 loop: CSATQGANTGELFF. The CDR3 nucleotides read TGCAGTGCTACACAGGGGGCGAACACCGGGGAGCTGTTTTTT.

This clonotype was detected ten times or more. This chain joins TRBV6-6 and TRBJ2-3; no reliable D call. V lost 6 bases to trimming and J lost 1 base, with 11 bases between them. Germline-derived CDR1 and CDR2 are MNHNY and SVGAGI (reference sequence). CDR3 length equals 14 residues. CDR3 sequence (DNA): TGTGCCAGCAGCTTAAGGGCTGGCACAGATACGCAGTATTTT. Its translation: CASSLRAGTDTQYF.

Ten or more counts support this clonotype. The chain couples TRBV12-3 or TRBV12-4 to TRBJ1-6; D possibly corresponds to TRBD1 (6 bases). The CDR3 extends over 14 amino acids. V dropped 5 bases and J dropped 13 bases, with 18 bases sitting between them. CDR3 sequence (DNA): TGTGCCAGCAGTCCTCGGGACATCGGGGGGCCCCTCCACTTT. This encodes CASSPRDIGGPLHF.

This clonotype was seen many times. The J gene is TRBJ2-3, the V gene TRBV12-3 or TRBV12-4, with 16 bases fitting TRBD2. The CDR3 sequence is 19 residues long. Trimming cost V 5 bases and J 5 bases; bases outside gene matches: 13. The CDR3 reads CASSPLGTSGGARRDTQYF. The CDR3, as DNA: TGTGCCAGCAGTCCTCTGGGGACTAGCGGGGGGGCCCGCCGAGATACGCAGTATTTT.

This chain uses TRBV7-9 with TRBJ2-5; TRBD2 aligns across 10 bases. V lost 6 bases to trimming and J lost 0 bases; unmatched junction nucleotides: 10. The CDR3 loop spans 17 amino acids. Germline V gene lookup returns CDR1 SEHNR and CDR2 FQNEAQ (reference sequence). CDR3 region: CASRKGLAGAYQETQYF. In DNA form, the CDR3 reads TGTGCCAGCAGAAAGGGGCTAGCGGGGGCCTACCAAGAGACCCAGTACTTC.

Notes on this clonotype: Just one base apart from a much larger clone, this may be a read error. The chain uses TRBV7-9 and TRBJ2-5, with 8 bases lining up with TRBD1. The CDR3 covers 14 residues. CDR1 is SEHNR, CDR2 FQNEAQ, per germline (reference sequence). The CDR3 spells CTSSLRTGQETQYF. DNA of the CDR3: TGTACCAGCAGCTTACGGACAGGGCAAGAGACCCAGTACTTC.

The chain's CDR3 is CASSVDLKDREQYF. CDR3 coding DNA: TGTGCCAGCAGCGTGGACCTAAAGGACCGCGAGCAGTACTTC. The chain employs TRBV5-4 and TRBJ2-7; no definite D call. This CDR3 spans 14 amino acids. Germline V gene data show CDR1 as SGHNT and CDR2 as YYREEE (reference sequence). V shed 4 bases and J shed 6 bases, with 17 bases lying between them. Filled out from reference TRBV5-4 and TRBJ2-7, the complete variable domain reads ETGVTQSPTHLIKTRGQQVTLRCSSQSGHNTVSWYQQALGQGPQFIFQYYREEENGRGNFPPRFSGLQFPNYSSELNVNALELDDSALYLCASSVDLKDREQYFGPGTRLTVT.

This clonotype was counted a few times. The V call is TRBV12-3 or TRBV12-4, the J call TRBJ2-1, with 10 bases fitting TRBD1. V lost 5 bases to trimming and J lost 5 bases; unmatched junction nucleotides: 6. The CDR3 is made up of 15 amino acids. The DNA for the CDR3 is TGTGCCAGCAGTCGTTCCGGGACAGGGGACAATGAGCAGTTCTTC. This encodes CASSRSGTGDNEQFF.

This clonotype was recorded at least ten times. The chain is built from TRBV4-1 and TRBJ1-1; no firm D call. The CDR3 sequence is 15 residues long. V was shortened by 0 bases and J by 0 bases, with 8 bases between the two germline ends. The germline V gene encodes CDR1 MGHRA and CDR2 YSYEKL. The DNA for the CDR3 is TGCGCCAGCAGCCAAGAGGCAGGAATGAACACTGAAGCTTTCTTT. Its protein product is CASSQEAGMNTEAFF.

The gene calls are TRBV7-2 and TRBJ2-2; D not certain. V gave up 5 bases and J gave up 4 bases, with 11 bases separating them. The CDR3 loop spans 14 amino acids. Looked up from germline, CDR1 is SGHTA and CDR2 is FQGNSA. CDR3 protein: CASSTNSVTGELFF. CDR3 sequence (DNA): TGTGCCAGCAGCACCAACTCGGTCACCGGGGAGCTGTTTTTT.

This clonotype has ten or more counts. The DNA of the CDR3 is TGTGCCAGCAGCCTACAGGGGTGGTCCTACAATGAGCAGTTCTTC. Protein sequence: CASSLQGWSYNEQFF. The chain is built from TRBV7-2 and TRBJ2-1; 7 nucleotides line up with TRBD1. With V trimmed by 5 bases and J by 1 base, 5 bases remained unmatched. This CDR3 is 15 amino acids long. CDR1 and CDR2 (germline): SGHTA, FQGNSA.

This clonotype was detected ten times or more. The J gene is TRBJ2-3, the V gene TRBV7-9; TRBD2 is a possible D gene (5 bases). Germline values: CDR1 SEHNR, CDR2 FQNEAQ (reference sequence). The CDR3 length is 15 residues. V dropped 5 bases and J dropped 2 bases, with 14 bases sitting between them. The chain's CDR3 is CASSPLSGPTDTQYF. The CDR3 DNA sequence: TGTGCCAGCAGCCCCCTAAGCGGACCCACAGATACGCAGTATTTT. The full variable domain, completed using reference TRBV7-9 and TRBJ2-3, is DTGVSQNPRHKITKRGQNVTFRCDPISEHNRLYWYRQTLGQGPEFLTYFQNEAQLEKSRLLSDRFSAERPKGSFSTLEIQRTEQGDSAMYLCASSPLSGPTDTQYFGPGTRLTVL.